Each of the 11 T cell receptor beta chains below was sequenced from the same sample in a study of blood T cell repertoires in COVID-19. This table comes from immunoSEQ multiplex PCR, and its TCRdb copy is limited to in-frame clones, with some not included. The repertoire holds roughly 320,000 clones, with approximately 90% as singletons. Sequenced material: peripheral blood. The origin of the receptors is a woman aged 45-65 years with COVID-19, enrolled during active disease.

This clone has only one observation. The rearrangement uses TRBV6-1 and TRBJ1-2; D perhaps matches TRBD1 (5 bases). V was clipped by 0 bases and J by 3 bases, with 11 bases between them. The CDR3 is 15 amino acids. Germline V gene data show CDR1 as MNHNS and CDR2 as SASEGT. Here the CDR3 DNA reads TGTGCCAGCAGTGAAGCCGTCCCCAGGGACTATGGCTACACCTTC. This sequence encodes CASSEAVPRDYGYTF.

The chain couples TRBV11-3 to TRBJ2-3; tentative D call: TRBD2 (6 bases). The CDR3 consists of 16 residues. V was pared by 7 bases and J by 8 bases, with 25 bases between. The germline CDR1 and CDR2 sequences are SGHNT and YENEEA. CDR3 protein: CASTIHSRGTRITQYF. Here the CDR3 DNA reads TGTGCCAGCACCATCCACTCCCGCGGGACTCGTATTACGCAGTATTTT.

The V and J genes are TRBV19 and TRBJ1-6, with D possibly TRBD1 on 5 matching bases. Deletions cut 4 bases from V and 0 bases from J, with 16 bases between. The CDR3 has 18 amino acids. The V gene's germline CDR1 is LNHDA and CDR2 SQIVND (reference sequence). The CDR3 sequence: CASSTRTKASSYNSPLHF. CDR3 coding DNA: TGTGCCAGTAGTACCCGGACAAAAGCCTCCTCCTATAATTCACCCCTCCACTTT. Filled out from reference TRBV19 and TRBJ1-6, the complete variable domain reads DGGITQSPKYLFRKEGQNVTLSCEQNLNHDAMYWYRQDPGQGLRLIYYSQIVNDFQKGDIAEGYSVSREKKESFPLTVTSAQKNPTAFYLCASSTRTKASSYNSPLHFGNGTRLTVT.

As for this clone: Relative to the germline gene, one junction end is altered; a read error may explain this. The rearrangement uses TRBV6-2 or TRBV6-3 and TRBJ1-5; the D gene is possibly TRBD1 (6 bases). Germline loops: CDR1 MNHEY, CDR2 SVGEGT. This CDR3 spans 13 amino acids. CDR3 nucleotides: TGTGCCAGCAATTACAGGGAGGTTCAGCCCCAGCATTTT. Amino acids: CASNYREVQPQHF.

The chain links TRBV7-9 to TRBJ2-7; D perhaps matches TRBD2 (5 bases). The CDR3 totals 14 residues. V lost 5 bases, J lost 2 bases, and 13 bases lay in between. Per germline, CDR1 SEHNR and CDR2 FQNEAQ (reference sequence). This CDR3 is CASSPRERAYEQYF. The CDR3 region has the DNA TGTGCCAGCAGCCCTCGGGAAAGGGCCTACGAGCAGTACTTC.

This clone was detected only a few times. This chain joins TRBV29-1 and TRBJ1-2; TRBD1 matches 8 bases. Unmatched junction bases numbered 8, after V lost 4 bases and J lost 4 bases. Germline V CDR1 and CDR2: SQVTM, ANQGSEA. CDR3 length: 14 amino acids. DNA for the CDR3: TGCAGCGTTGCGAAGAGGGACAGGAGCTATGGCTACACCTTC. Translation gives CSVAKRDRSYGYTF. The whole variable domain, filled in from reference TRBV29-1 and TRBJ1-2, reads SAVISQKPSRDICQRGTSLTIQCQVDSQVTMMFWYRQQPGQSLTLIATANQGSEATYESGFVIDKFPISRPNLTFSTLTVSNMSPEDSSIYLCSVAKRDRSYGYTFGSGTRLTVV.

The genes are TRBV6-2 or TRBV6-3 and TRBJ1-2; 7 bases line up with TRBD1. This CDR3 has 15 amino acids. CDR1 and CDR2 (germline): MNHEY, SVGEGT. V lost 5 bases and J lost 4; bases outside the gene matches: 10. DNA for the CDR3: TGTGCCAGCAGTATACCATCGACAGGGATCTATGGCTACACCTTC. Translating gives CASSIPSTGIYGYTF.

The chain links TRBV5-4 to TRBJ2-2; TRBD1 agrees at 11 bases. CDR1 SGHNT and CDR2 YYREEE come from the germline V gene (reference sequence). The CDR3 sequence is 15 residues long. V gave up 7 bases and J gave up 5 bases; unmatched junction bases: 7. This chain's CDR3 is CASRLGTGGTGELFF. The CDR3 bases are TGTGCCAGCCGACTTGGGACAGGGGGGACCGGGGAGCTGTTTTTT.

The chain joins TRBV6-1 to TRBJ2-7, with 8 bases that match TRBD2. V shed 4 bases and J 2 bases; nucleotides not matched to a gene: 19. The length of the CDR3 is 19 residues. Germline CDR1 and CDR2: MNHNS and SASEGT. CDR3 amino acids: CASSGTATSGSLNPYEQYF. CDR3 nucleotide sequence: TGTGCCAGCAGTGGAACCGCAACTAGCGGATCACTTAATCCCTACGAGCAGTACTTC.

The V and J genes are TRBV29-1 and TRBJ2-5; D is possibly TRBD2 (6 bases). The CDR3 covers 12 residues. Germline V CDR1 and CDR2: SQVTM, ANQGSEA. The V end lost 5 bases, the J end lost 4 bases, and 11 bases lay between the germline ends. CDR3 DNA sequence: TGCAGCGTTATCATCGGGGGAGAGACCCAGTACTTC. As protein: CSVIIGGETQYF.

This clone has just a few counts. Written as DNA, the CDR3 is TGTGCCAGCAGTGACAGGGTTCGGTATGGCTACACCTTC. Its protein is CASSDRVRYGYTF. V and J are TRBV6-1 and TRBJ1-2, with D perhaps matching TRBD1 (5 bases). Germline CDR1 and CDR2: MNHNS and SASEGT. The CDR3 loop spans 13 amino acids. V lost 3 bases and J lost 5, with 10 bases in between.